These T cell receptor beta chains were read from a single sample in a study of control samples from healthy donors and cancer patients. TCRdb's table, derived via immunoSEQ multiplex PCR, lists solely in-frame clones and lacks some. The table lists under 130,000 clones, around 89% of them singletons. The sample was PBMCs. Every receptor here comes from a man in his sixties with lung cancer. CDR3s include the opening cysteine and the closing phenylalanine or tryptophan. Each record gives: V gene, J gene, clone size, D gene, CDR3 protein, CDR3 DNA. The D gene is left open where the match is weak. Size values are once, few and many counts, or a class for expanded clones, and some rows have none.

TRBV5-1	TRBJ1-2	.	.	CASSLDRGNYGYTF	TGCGCCAGCAGCTTGGACCGGGGAAACTATGGCTACACCTTC
TRBV6-5	TRBJ1-2	.	TRBD1	CASSLYRGDYGYTF	TGTGCCAGCAGTCTCTACAGGGGGGACTATGGCTACACCTTC
TRBV6-5	TRBJ1-4	.	TRBD1	CASSYNWDRSNEKLFF	TGTGCCAGCAGTTACAATTGGGACAGATCTAATGAAAAACTGTTTTTT
TRBV5-5	TRBJ1-3	.	.	CASSLSGEPGNTIYF	TGTGCCAGCAGCTTGAGCGGGGAACCTGGAAACACCATATATTTT
TRBV30	TRBJ1-6	once	TRBD1	CAWGQGTNSPLHF	TGTGCCTGGGGACAGGGGACGAATTCACCCCTCCACTTT
TRBV6-5	TRBJ1-2	.	TRBD1	CASIKQGLYGYTF	TGTGCCAGCATTAAACAGGGGTTGTATGGCTACACCTTC
TRBV3-1/TRBV3-2	TRBJ1-5	.	.	CASSPGRHNQPQHF	TGTGCCAGCAGCCCGGGACGGCACAATCAGCCCCAGCATTTT
TRBV2	TRBJ1-1	.	.	CASTRRSMNTEAFF	TGTGCCAGCACGAGGAGGTCCATGAACACTGAAGCTTTCTTT
TRBV6-5	TRBJ1-5	once	.	CASSSGDSPNQPQHF	TGTGCCAGCAGTTCCGGCGACAGCCCTAATCAGCCCCAGCATTTT
TRBV11-3	TRBJ2-1	.	TRBD2	CASSLEGGSQEQFF	TGTGCCAGCAGCTTAGAGGGGGGGAGTCAGGAGCAGTTCTTC
TRBV19	TRBJ2-3	.	.	CASSISSSRVSTDTQYF	TGTGCCAGTAGTATATCCTCTAGTAGGGTTAGCACAGATACGCAGTATTTT
TRBV13	TRBJ2-7	once	TRBD1	CASSSGTGYEQYF	TGTGCCAGCAGCTCAGGGACAGGCTACGAGCAGTACTTC
TRBV12-5	TRBJ1-3	.	TRBD1	CASGLRTGAGGNTIYF	TGTGCTAGTGGTTTGCGGACAGGGGCAGGGGGAAACACCATATATTTT
TRBV5-1	TRBJ2-1	.	.	CASSLVGGAPYNEQFF	TGCGCCAGCAGCTTGGTAGGGGGAGCACCCTACAATGAGCAGTTCTTC
TRBV27	TRBJ1-5	.	.	CASSFRQGNQPQHF	TGTGCCAGCAGTTTTCGACAGGGCAATCAGCCCCAGCATTTT
TRBV7-2	TRBJ1-5	few	.	CASSLVSRFSNQPQHF	TGTGCCAGCAGCTTAGTATCGCGTTTTTCGAATCAGCCCCAGCATTTT
TRBV7-3	TRBJ1-1	.	.	CASSFTAGDTEAFF	TGTGCCAGCAGCTTTACGGCGGGGGACACTGAAGCTTTCTTT
TRBV4-1	TRBJ2-4	.	.	CASSQVNWAKNIQYF	TGCGCCAGCAGCCAAGTTAACTGGGCCAAAAACATTCAGTACTTC
TRBV11-3	TRBJ1-2	once	.	CASSLGPMGMGYTF	TGTGCCAGCAGCTTGGGACCCATGGGTATGGGCTACACCTTC
TRBV12-5	TRBJ2-7	.	.	CASGLVQAEQYF	TGTGCTAGTGGTTTGGTACAGGCCGAGCAGTACTTC
TRBV9	TRBJ1-2	.	.	CASSSRDFNYGYTF	TGTGCCAGCAGCTCCCGGGATTTCAACTATGGCTACACCTTC
TRBV2	TRBJ1-5	.	TRBD1	CASRPTGGRRSNQPQHF	TGTGCCAGCAGACCTACAGGGGGCAGAAGGAGCAATCAGCCCCAGCATTTT
TRBV9	TRBJ1-4	.	TRBD1	CASSGQGARTNEKLFF	TGTGCCAGCAGCGGACAGGGGGCGCGTACTAATGAAAAACTGTTTTTT
TRBV3-1/TRBV3-2	TRBJ1-3	.	.	CASSHGAGNTIYF	TGTGCCAGCAGCCACGGGGCTGGTAACACCATATATTTT
TRBV7-2	TRBJ2-7	.	TRBD1	CASSLAETGMYEQYF	TGTGCCAGCAGCTTAGCGGAGACAGGGATGTACGAGCAGTACTTC
TRBV6-6	TRBJ2-1	.	.	CASSPPGLSYNEQFF	TGTGCCAGCAGTCCCCCGGGACTCAGCTACAATGAGCAGTTCTTC
TRBV18	TRBJ2-1	.	.	CASSPTGTLYNEQFF	TGTGCCAGCTCACCAACCGGGACACTCTACAATGAGCAGTTCTTC
TRBV18	TRBJ1-4	.	TRBD1	CASSPRQGESEKLFF	TGTGCCAGCTCACCACGGCAGGGGGAGAGCGAAAAACTGTTTTTT
TRBV9	TRBJ2-7	.	.	CASSVTDSYEQYF	TGTGCCAGCAGCGTTACAGACTCCTACGAGCAGTACTTC